This T cell receptor (beta chain) emerged from a study of CD8 T cells in Susac syndrome. Study-wide results and caveats: As the study acknowledged, the number of individuals in its TCR sequencing and HLA analysis was relatively small.

The RNA, about 0.5 to 1 ug, was put through reverse transcription using random hexamers. Amplification of TCR beta CDR3 was carried out by immunoSEQ multiplex PCR, which covered 54 Vbeta and 13 Jbeta segments. TCRdb analysed the immunoSEQ multiplex PCR reads with MiXCR anew, one entry per CDR3 protein. The sample lists around 220,000 distinct CDR3 sequences, roughly 90% occurring once. A remark on this clonotype: What it binds is unknown.

TEMRA cells were enriched by FACS, while CD8+ and CD4+ T cells were obtained through a negative isolation that was performed magnetically. The CDR3 is 16 amino acids. Per the germline V gene, CDR1 is DFQATT and CDR2 is SNEGSKA (reference sequence). The ends lost 3 bases at V and 8 bases at J; junction bases unmatched: 8. The sequence was obtained from a human donor with multiple sclerosis. This chain links TRBV20-1 with TRBJ2-1, with TRBD2 matching over 15 bases. The sequenced sample consisted of CD8+ T cells from PBMCs. The CDR3 here is CSASPIGLAGGDEQFF. DNA for the CDR3: TGCAGTGCTAGCCCTATTGGACTAGCGGGAGGGGATGAGCAGTTCTTC.